Following are 14 T cell receptor beta chains from one sample sequenced in a study of blood T cell repertoires in COVID-19. Assay used: immunoSEQ multiplex PCR; TCRdb lists only in-frame clones, some missing. The sample shows around 390,000 clones, around nine tenths of them seen only once. What was sequenced was PBMCs or T cells enriched from blood (not recorded which). Receptors were obtained from a woman between 45 and 65 years old who had recovered from COVID-19.

The J gene is TRBJ1-1, the V gene TRBV29-1; D is undetermined. The V end was cut by 4 bases, the J end by 1 base, with 10 bases between. Germline-derived CDR1 and CDR2 are SQVTM and ANQGSEA. The CDR3 has 13 amino acids. The CDR3 loop is CSVGPGTNTEAFF. CDR3 nucleotides: TGCAGCGTTGGCCCAGGCACGAACACTGAAGCTTTCTTT.

V is TRBV9 and J is TRBJ1-1; 9 nucleotides match TRBD1. Germline-derived CDR1 and CDR2 are SGDLS and YYNGEE. The CDR3 is 15 amino acids. J lost 0 bases, V lost 4 bases, and 4 bases had no gene match. The CDR3 bases are TGTGCCAGCAGCCCTCGACAGGGGGTGAACACTGAAGCTTTCTTT. This encodes CASSPRQGVNTEAFF.

This clone came up a few times. This sequence joins TRBV7-6 and TRBJ1-6; 8 bases fit TRBD1. The junction had 3 bases not matched to a gene; V was cut back by 2 bases and J by 6 bases. Germline-derived CDR1 and CDR2 are SGHVS and FNYEAQ. The CDR3 is made up of 15 amino acids. CDR3 in DNA: TGTGCCAGCAGCTTACAGGGGGCTGGTAATTCACCCCTCCACTTT. Amino acid sequence: CASSLQGAGNSPLHF.

The rearrangement links TRBV7-8 to TRBJ2-2, with TRBD1 matching over 7 bases. This CDR3 has 15 residues. V lost 5 bases to trimming and J lost 7 bases; unmatched junction nucleotides: 10. Germline V gene lookup returns CDR1 SGHVS and CDR2 FQNEAQ. The DNA for the CDR3 is TGTGCCAGCAGCCCTAGGGACAGTTCCGGCGGGGAGCTGTTTTTT. Amino acids: CASSPRDSSGGELFF.

The rearrangement joins TRBV19 to TRBJ1-1; 7 nucleotides match TRBD1. V lost 7 bases, J lost 4 bases, and 9 bases stayed unmatched. This CDR3 comprises 14 residues. CDR1 is LNHDA and CDR2 is SQIVND in the germline V gene (reference sequence). The CDR3 spells CASTTTGLGTEAFF. The CDR3 bases are TGTGCCAGTACCACGACAGGGCTGGGCACTGAAGCTTTCTTT.

The chain combines TRBV5-1 with TRBJ1-1; 8 positions agree with TRBD1. V trimming: 1 base; J trimming: 1 base; junction bases outside the gene matches: 9. CDR3 length: 17 amino acids. Germline CDR1 is SGHRS and CDR2 is YFSETQ. CDR3 residues: CASSLRVSGTGNTEAFF. The CDR3, as DNA: TGCGCCAGCAGCTTGCGAGTGTCCGGGACAGGGAACACTGAAGCTTTCTTT.

V gene TRBV30 combines with J gene TRBJ2-7; a weak D match, TRBD1 (5 bases). The CDR3 sequence is 13 residues long. V was trimmed by 0 bases and J by 6 bases, leaving 12 bases between them. Germline V CDR1 and CDR2: GTSNPN, SVGIG (reference sequence). The CDR3 spells CAWSVDSLGEQYF. CDR3 in DNA: TGTGCCTGGAGTGTAGACAGCTTGGGCGAGCAGTACTTC. Based on the CDR3 plus reference TRBV30 and TRBJ2-7, the full variable domain is SQTIHQWPATLVQPVGSPLSLECTVEGTSNPNLYWYRQAAGRGLQLLFYSVGIGQISSEVPQNLSASRPQDRQFILSSKKLLLSDSGFYLCAWSVDSLGEQYFGPGTRLTVT.

The V call is TRBV25-1, the J call TRBJ1-6; unclear D gene. Germline assignment: CDR1 MGHDK and CDR2 SYGVNS. The ends were cut back, 4 bases at V and 7 bases at J, with 14 bases in the middle. The CDR3 is made up of 15 amino acids. CDR3: CASSGSFWENSPLHF. The DNA of the CDR3 is TGTGCCAGCAGTGGGTCGTTTTGGGAGAATTCACCCCTCCACTTT.

The rearrangement joins TRBV19 to TRBJ1-5; a possible D gene is TRBD1 (5 bases). V was trimmed by 7 bases and J by 9 bases, leaving 19 bases between them. Germline CDR1 LNHDA, CDR2 SQIVND (reference sequence). The CDR3 sequence is 14 residues long. CDR3 in DNA: TGTGCCAGTACCCCTCGCGGGGACGGTCGGCCCCAGCATTTT. This gives the protein CASTPRGDGRPQHF.

The chain is built from TRBV19 and TRBJ1-4; 9 bases align to TRBD1. V was pared by 5 bases and J by 3 bases, with 10 bases of the junction left unmatched. Germline lookup yields CDR1 LNHDA and CDR2 SQIVND (reference sequence). The CDR3 extends over 17 amino acids. The CDR3: CASSPGQGYKANEKLFF. DNA for the CDR3: TGTGCCAGTAGTCCGGGACAGGGATATAAAGCTAATGAAAAACTGTTTTTT.

This chain links TRBV18 with TRBJ2-7; 7 bases are shared with TRBD1. The CDR3 runs 15 residues. After removal of 3 bases from V and 3 bases from J, the junction contained 8 bases not matched to a gene. Germline loops: CDR1 KGHSH, CDR2 LQKENI. The CDR3 DNA follows: TGTGCCAGCTCACCTGCCGGGACAGCCAACTACGAGCAGTACTTC. It codes for CASSPAGTANYEQYF.

The chain recombines TRBV19 with TRBJ1-5; D may be TRBD1 (6 bases). The V gene lost 6 bases and the J gene lost 4 bases, with 16 bases spanning the gap. The germline gives CDR1 LNHDA, CDR2 SQIVND (reference sequence). This CDR3 is 15 amino acids long. CDR3 sequence reads: CASRTLADSNQPQHF. In DNA, the CDR3 is TGTGCCAGTAGGACGCTGGCGGACAGTAATCAGCCCCAGCATTTT.

The chain joins TRBV10-3 to TRBJ2-3; D possibly corresponds to TRBD2 (7 bases). The CDR3 sequence is 12 residues long. Germline lookup yields CDR1 ENHRY and CDR2 SYGVKD. The V gene lost 10 bases and the J gene lost 6 bases, with 14 bases spanning the gap. CDR3 amino acids: CASFGGGDTQYF. DNA of the CDR3: TGTGCCAGCTTTGGGGGGGGCGATACGCAGTATTTT.

This clone has just one count. V and J are TRBV11-2 and TRBJ2-3; 7 nucleotides line up with TRBD2. CDR1 and CDR2 (germline): SGHAT, FQNNGV. The CDR3 covers 15 residues. V dropped 2 bases and J dropped 2; count of bases not matched to a gene: 4. The CDR3 loop is CASSLMGGTTDTQYF. The CDR3 nucleotides are TGTGCCAGCAGCTTAATGGGGGGGACCACAGATACGCAGTATTTT.